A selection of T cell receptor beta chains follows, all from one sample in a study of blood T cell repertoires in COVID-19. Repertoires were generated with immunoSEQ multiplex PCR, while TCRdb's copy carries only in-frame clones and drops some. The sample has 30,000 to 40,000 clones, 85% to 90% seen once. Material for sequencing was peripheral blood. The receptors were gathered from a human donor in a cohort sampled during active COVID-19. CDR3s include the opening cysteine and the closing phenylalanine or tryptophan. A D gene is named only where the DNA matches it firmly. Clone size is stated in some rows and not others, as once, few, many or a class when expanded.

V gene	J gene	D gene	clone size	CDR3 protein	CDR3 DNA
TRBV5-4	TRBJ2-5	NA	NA	CASSLAGGPRETQYF	TGTGCCAGCAGCTTGGCCGGGGGGCCCCGGGAGACCCAGTACTTC
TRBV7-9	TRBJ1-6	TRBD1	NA	CASSFYPTGGNSPLHF	TGTGCCAGCAGCTTTTATCCAACAGGGGGCAACTCACCCCTCCACTTT
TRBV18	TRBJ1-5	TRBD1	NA	CASSPRDRARNQPQHF	TGTGCCAGCTCACCCCGGGACAGGGCGAGGAATCAGCCCCAGCATTTT
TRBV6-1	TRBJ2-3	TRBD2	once	CASSELVGTGLARERVNTQYF	TGTGCCAGCAGTGAATTGGTCGGAACAGGACTAGCGAGAGAGCGGGTGAATACGCAGTATTTT
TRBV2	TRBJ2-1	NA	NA	CASSTGGGRNEQFF	TGTGCCAGCAGTACAGGGGGAGGGAGAAATGAGCAGTTCTTC
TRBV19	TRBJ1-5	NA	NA	CASSIGANQPQHF	TGTGCCAGTAGTATAGGAGCCAATCAGCCCCAGCATTTT
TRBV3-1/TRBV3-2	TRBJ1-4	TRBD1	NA	CASSRTGAWEKLFF	TGTGCCAGCAGCCGAACAGGGGCTTGGGAAAAACTGTTTTTT
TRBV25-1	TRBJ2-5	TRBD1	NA	CASSEFKSGQGAGGTQYF	TGTGCCAGCAGTGAATTTAAGTCCGGACAGGGGGCGGGTGGGACCCAGTACTTC
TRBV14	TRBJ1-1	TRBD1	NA	CASSQVGQPEAFF	TGTGCCAGCAGCCAAGTGGGACAGCCTGAAGCTTTCTTT
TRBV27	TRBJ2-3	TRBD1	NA	CASTGADTQYF	TGTGCCAGTACAGGGGCAGATACGCAGTATTTT
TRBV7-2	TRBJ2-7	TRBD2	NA	CASTSYSGNEQYF	TGTGCCAGCACATCCTATAGCGGGAACGAGCAGTACTTC
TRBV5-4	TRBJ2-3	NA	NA	CASSLVAGGADTQYF	TGTGCCAGCAGCTTGGTGGCAGGTGGTGCAGATACGCAGTATTTT
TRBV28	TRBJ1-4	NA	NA	CASSAMGALGDEKLFF	TGTGCCAGCAGTGCTATGGGAGCGCTTGGGGATGAAAAACTGTTTTTT
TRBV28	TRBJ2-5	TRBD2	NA	CASTSGASGRRVKETQYF	TGTGCCAGCACTTCGGGGGCTAGCGGGAGGAGGGTAAAAGAGACCCAGTACTTC
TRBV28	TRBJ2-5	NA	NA	CASSAPELETQYF	TGTGCCAGCAGTGCCCCGGAGTTAGAGACCCAGTACTTC
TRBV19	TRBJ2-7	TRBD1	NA	CASRKDRVARLSYEQYF	TGTGCCAGTAGAAAGGACAGGGTGGCCCGCCTATCCTACGAGCAGTACTTC
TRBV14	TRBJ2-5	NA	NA	CASSQDPLLGAGETQYF	TGTGCCAGCAGCCAAGATCCGTTACTGGGGGCGGGAGAGACCCAGTACTTC
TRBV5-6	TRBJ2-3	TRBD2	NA	CASSEEVAGASTDTQYF	TGTGCCAGCAGCGAGGAGGTAGCGGGGGCTAGCACAGATACGCAGTATTTT
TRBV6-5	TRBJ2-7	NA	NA	CASRNYYEQYF	TGTGCCAGCCGCAACTACTACGAGCAGTACTTC
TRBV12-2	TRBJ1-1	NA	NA	CASRRSNRAFNTEAFF	TGTGCAAGTCGCCGATCTAACAGGGCTTTTAACACTGAAGCTTTCTTT
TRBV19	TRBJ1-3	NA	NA	CAAAGLSGNTIYF	TGTGCCGCTGCGGGGCTCTCTGGAAACACCATATATTTT
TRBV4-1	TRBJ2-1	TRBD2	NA	CASSQAWLAANEQFF	TGCGCCAGCAGCCAAGCATGGCTAGCGGCCAATGAGCAGTTCTTC
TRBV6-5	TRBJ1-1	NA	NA	CASRFGGTEAFF	TGTGCCAGCAGATTCGGAGGGACTGAAGCTTTCTTT
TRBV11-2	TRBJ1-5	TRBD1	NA	CASSLGQGNNQPQHF	TGTGCCAGCAGCCTGGGACAGGGTAACAATCAGCCCCAGCATTTT
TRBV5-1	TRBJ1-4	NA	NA	CASSPPLGGTNEKLFF	TGCGCCAGCAGCCCCCCCTTAGGAGGAACTAATGAAAAACTGTTTTTT
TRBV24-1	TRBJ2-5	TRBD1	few	CATSERNRGLVGETQYF	TGTGCCACCAGTGAAAGGAACAGGGGTTTGGTGGGGGAGACCCAGTACTTC
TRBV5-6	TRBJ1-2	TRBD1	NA	CASSFDRAKGYTF	TGTGCCAGCAGCTTCGACAGGGCTAAGGGCTACACCTTC
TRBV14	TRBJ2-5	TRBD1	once	CASSQDLPGTGLETQYF	TGTGCCAGCAGCCAAGACCTACCCGGGACAGGGCTAGAGACCCAGTACTTC
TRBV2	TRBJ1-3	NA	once	CASRVRGSGGNTIYF	TGTGCCAGCAGGGTCCGGGGGTCTGGGGGAAACACCATATATTTT
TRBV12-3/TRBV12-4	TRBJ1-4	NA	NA	CASSPQRGKLFF	TGTGCCAGCAGTCCCCAAAGGGGAAAACTGTTTTTT
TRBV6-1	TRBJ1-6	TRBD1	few	CASSVFLGTENSPLHF	TGTGCCAGCAGTGTATTTTTGGGGACAGAAAATTCACCCCTCCACTTT
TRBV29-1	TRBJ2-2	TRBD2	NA	CSAVAGGQNWDTGELFF	TGCAGCGCCGTAGCGGGGGGCCAAAACTGGGACACCGGGGAGCTGTTTTTT
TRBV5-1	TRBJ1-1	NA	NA	CATRPSFPAVNTEAFF	TGCGCCACCCGGCCTTCATTTCCGGCGGTGAACACTGAAGCTTTCTTT
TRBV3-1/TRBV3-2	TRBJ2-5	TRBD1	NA	CASSAESGQDPAETQYF	TGTGCCAGCAGCGCAGAGTCGGGACAGGATCCCGCCGAGACCCAGTACTTC
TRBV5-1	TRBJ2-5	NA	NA	CASSSGQNKQETQYF	TGCGCCAGCAGCTCCGGACAGAACAAACAAGAGACCCAGTACTTC
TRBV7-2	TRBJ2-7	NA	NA	CASSVASGQPYEQYF	TGTGCCAGCAGCGTAGCCTCGGGACAACCCTACGAGCAGTACTTC
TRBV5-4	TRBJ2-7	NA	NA	CASSLGLLKAEQYF	TGTGCCAGCAGCTTGGGACTACTTAAGGCCGAGCAGTACTTC
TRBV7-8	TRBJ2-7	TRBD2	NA	CASSWGPSGEYSYEQYF	TGTGCCAGCAGCTGGGGACCTAGCGGGGAATACTCCTACGAGCAGTACTTC
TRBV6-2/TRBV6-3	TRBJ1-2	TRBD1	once	CASSSSYGQGGLGGYTF	TGTGCCAGCAGTTCCTCATACGGACAGGGTGGACTGGGTGGCTACACCTTC
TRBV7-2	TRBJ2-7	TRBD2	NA	CASSYISGAFYEQYF	TGTGCCAGCAGCTACATTAGCGGGGCCTTCTACGAGCAGTACTTC
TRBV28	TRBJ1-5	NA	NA	CASSFRSHQPQHF	TGTGCCAGCAGTTTTAGGAGCCATCAGCCCCAGCATTTT
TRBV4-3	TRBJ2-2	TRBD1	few	CASRGQNSRALGNTGELFF	TGCGCCAGCAGGGGACAGAACTCGAGAGCGTTGGGGAACACCGGGGAGCTGTTTTTT
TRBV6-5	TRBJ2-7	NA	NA	CASISSYEQYF	TGTGCCAGCATTAGCTCCTACGAGCAGTACTTC
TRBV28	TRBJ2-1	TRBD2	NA	CASSFLPPGLAGGDNEQFF	TGTGCCAGCAGTTTCCTACCCCCGGGACTAGCGGGAGGGGACAATGAGCAGTTCTTC
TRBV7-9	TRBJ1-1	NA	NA	CASSLVQQNTEAFF	TGTGCCAGCAGCTTAGTACAGCAGAACACTGAAGCTTTCTTT
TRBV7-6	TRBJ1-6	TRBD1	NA	CASSLTGGGSPLHF	TGTGCCAGCAGCCTTACAGGGGGCGGGTCACCCCTCCACTTT